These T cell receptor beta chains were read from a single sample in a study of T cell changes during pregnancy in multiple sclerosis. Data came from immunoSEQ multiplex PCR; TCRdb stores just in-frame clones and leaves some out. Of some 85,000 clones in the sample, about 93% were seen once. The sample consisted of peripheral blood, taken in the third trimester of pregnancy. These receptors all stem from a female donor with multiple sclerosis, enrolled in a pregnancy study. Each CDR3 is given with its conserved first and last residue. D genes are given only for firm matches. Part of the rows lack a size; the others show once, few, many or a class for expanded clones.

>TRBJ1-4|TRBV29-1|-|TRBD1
TGCAGCGTTGAAGGGACAGGTGCTAATGAAAAACTGTTTTTT
CSVEGTGANEKLFF
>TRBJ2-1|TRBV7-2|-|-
TGTGCCAGCAGCTTAGCGTCCGGCAGGTCAGACGATGAGCAGTTCTTC
CASSLASGRSDDEQFF
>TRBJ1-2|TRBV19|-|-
TGTGCCAGTAGTTCTGAGACGGGAGCTAACTATGGCTACACCTTC
CASSSETGANYGYTF
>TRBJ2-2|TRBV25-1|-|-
TGTGCCAGCAGTGAAAGGGGACTGAACACCGGGGAGCTGTTTTTT
CASSERGLNTGELFF
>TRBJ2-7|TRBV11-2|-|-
TGTGCCAGCAGCTTAGGTATAGGGGACTACGAGCAGTACTTC
CASSLGIGDYEQYF
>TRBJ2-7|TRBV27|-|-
TGTGCCAGCAGTCTTCGGACAGAGTACGAGCAGTACTTC
CASSLRTEYEQYF
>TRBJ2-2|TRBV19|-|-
TGTGCCAGTAATAGGAACACCGGGGAGCTGTTTTTT
CASNRNTGELFF
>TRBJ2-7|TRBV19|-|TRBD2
TGTGCCAGTAGTCCGACTAGCGGGAGCTCCTACGAGCAGTACTTC
CASSPTSGSSYEQYF
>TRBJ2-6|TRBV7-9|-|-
TGTGCCAGCAGGCTCCAGGGCTCTGGGGCCAACGTCCTGACTTTC
CASRLQGSGANVLTF
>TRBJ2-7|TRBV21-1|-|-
TGTGCCAGCAGCGCTACCGGGACAGCCTTATCCTACGAGCAGTACTTC
CASSATGTALSYEQYF
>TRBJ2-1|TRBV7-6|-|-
TGTGCCAGCAGCTCGGCAGGGTCCTACAATGAGCAGTTCTTC
CASSSAGSYNEQFF
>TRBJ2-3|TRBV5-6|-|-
TGTGCCAGCAGCTCGACAGATACTCCCCCAGATACGCAGTATTTT
CASSSTDTPPDTQYF
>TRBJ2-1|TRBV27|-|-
TGTGCCAGCCAACTGGGAGGCAACAATGAGCAGTTCTTC
CASQLGGNNEQFF
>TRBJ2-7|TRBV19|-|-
TGTGCCAGTAGCCTGACTAGTGTCTACGAGCAGTACTTC
CASSLTSVYEQYF
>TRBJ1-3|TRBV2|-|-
TGTGCCAGCGGAGGCGGAACGAACTCTGGAAACACCATATATTTT
CASGGGTNSGNTIYF
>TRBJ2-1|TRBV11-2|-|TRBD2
TGTGCCAGCAGCCCGCGACTAGCCGGACTCTACAATGAGCAGTTCTTC
CASSPRLAGLYNEQFF
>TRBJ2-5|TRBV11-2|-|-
TGTGCCAGCAGTTATTTAGGGGGAGGGATTCAAGAGACCCAGTACTTC
CASSYLGGGIQETQYF
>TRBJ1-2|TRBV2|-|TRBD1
TGTGCCAGCAGTGCCAGACAGGGAAACTATGGCTACACCTTC
CASSARQGNYGYTF
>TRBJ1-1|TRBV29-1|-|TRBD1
TGCAGCGTTCGGGACAGGGTGGGGACTGAAGCTTTCTTT
CSVRDRVGTEAFF
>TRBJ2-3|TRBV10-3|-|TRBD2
TGTGCCATCAGGAGCGGGAGGGCCGGCACAGATACGCAGTATTTT
CAIRSGRAGTDTQYF
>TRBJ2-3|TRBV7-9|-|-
TGTGCCAGCAGCGGCCCCCCAGGGTACACATCTACTAGCACAGATACGCAGTATTTT
CASSGPPGYTSTSTDTQYF
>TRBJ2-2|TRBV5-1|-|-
TGCGCCAGCAGCTTCAAGGGGGCGAACACCGGGGAGCTGTTTTTT
CASSFKGANTGELFF
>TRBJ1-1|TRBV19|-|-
TGTGCCAGTAGTAGGCTCACAGGGGAAGCTTTCTTT
CASSRLTGEAFF
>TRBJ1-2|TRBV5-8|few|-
TGTGCCAGCACTATCAGACAGCTGAGTGCGAATGGCTACACCTTC
CASTIRQLSANGYTF
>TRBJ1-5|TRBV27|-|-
TGTGCCAGCAGTTTATCGGGCAGGAGCAATCAGCCCCAGCATTTT
CASSLSGRSNQPQHF
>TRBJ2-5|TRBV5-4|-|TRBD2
TGTGCCAGCAGCTCCGGACTAGGCCTAGGGGAGACCCAGTACTTC
CASSSGLGLGETQYF
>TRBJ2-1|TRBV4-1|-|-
TGCGCCAGCAGCCAAGAATGGAGTACGGGTGAGCAGTTCTTC
CASSQEWSTGEQFF
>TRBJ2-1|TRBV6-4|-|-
TGTGCCAGCAGTGACTCCTTGATAGCGGCTGAGCAGTTCTTC
CASSDSLIAAEQFF
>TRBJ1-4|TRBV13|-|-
TGTGCCAGCAGCTTGCAGGTGCTCCAACAAAAACTGTTTTTT
CASSLQVLQQKLFF
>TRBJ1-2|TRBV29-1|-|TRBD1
TGCAGCGTGGAGGGACAGCTTTATGGCTACACCTTC
CSVEGQLYGYTF
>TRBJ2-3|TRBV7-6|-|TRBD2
TGTGCCAGCAGCTCTGTAGCGGGAGGTTCGGGGAATACGCAGTATTTT
CASSSVAGGSGNTQYF
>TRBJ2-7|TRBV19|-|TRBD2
TGTGCCAGTAGTATAGTTAGCGGGAGCCACTACGAGCAGTACTTC
CASSIVSGSHYEQYF
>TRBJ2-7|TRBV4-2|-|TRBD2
TGTGCCAGCAGCCAAGGCGGGGGAGGGGCGGACGAGCAGTACTTC
CASSQGGGGADEQYF
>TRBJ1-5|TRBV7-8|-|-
TGTGCCAGCAGCTTAAGGGGGAATCAGCCCCAGCATTTT
CASSLRGNQPQHF
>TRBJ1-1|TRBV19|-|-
TGTGCCAGTATGGCGGGACGGAAAACTGAAGCTTTCTTT
CASMAGRKTEAFF
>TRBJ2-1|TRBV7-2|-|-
TGTGCCAGCAGCTCGATGTGGGCCTGGGGGGCCTACAATGAGCAGTTCTTC
CASSSMWAWGAYNEQFF
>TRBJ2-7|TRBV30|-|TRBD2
TGTGCCTGGAGCGGGACTAGCGGCATTTTCTACGAGCAGTACTTC
CAWSGTSGIFYEQYF
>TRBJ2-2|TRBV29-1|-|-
TGCAGCGTTGAAGATCTGTGGTTAGCAGCCGACCCGGAGTACCGGGAGCTGTTTTTT
CSVEDLWLAADPEYRELFF
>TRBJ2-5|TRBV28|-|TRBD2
TGTGCCAGCAGTTTCGCTAGCGGGCAGATACGGCAAGAGACCCAGTACTTC
CASSFASGQIRQETQYF
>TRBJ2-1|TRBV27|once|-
TGTGCCAGCAGTTTAGCCCGGGACAATGAGCAGTTCTTC
CASSLARDNEQFF
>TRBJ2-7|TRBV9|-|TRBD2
TGTGCCAGCAGCGAGGGAGGGACTAGCGGGACCTACGAGCAGTACTTC
CASSEGGTSGTYEQYF
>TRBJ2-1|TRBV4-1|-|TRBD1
TGCGCCAGCAGCCAAGACGGGACAGGGCTCGGGGGCTCCTACAATGAGCAGTTCTTC
CASSQDGTGLGGSYNEQFF
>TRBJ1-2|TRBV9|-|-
TGTGCCAGCAGCGCTTTAACAGGGAAGTCTAACTATGGCTACACCTTC
CASSALTGKSNYGYTF
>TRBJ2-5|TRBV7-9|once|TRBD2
TGTGCCAGCAGCCGTCGACCGGGACTAGCGGGCCGGATCTGGGAGACCCAGTACTTC
CASSRRPGLAGRIWETQYF
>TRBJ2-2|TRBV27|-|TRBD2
TGTGCCAGCACCCCTAACCCAGCGGGGGCCGGGGAGCTGTTTTTT
CASTPNPAGAGELFF
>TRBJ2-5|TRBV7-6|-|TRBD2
TGTGCCAGCAGGGACGGGACTAGCGGGAGGCATAAGACCCAGTACTTC
CASRDGTSGRHKTQYF
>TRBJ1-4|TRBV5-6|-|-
TGTGCCAGCAGCTTGGGGGGAGCACGTGAAAAACTGTTTTTT
CASSLGGAREKLFF
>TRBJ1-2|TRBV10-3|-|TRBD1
TGTGCCATCAAGACAGGGGAGGCGGAAAACTATGGCTACACCTTC
CAIKTGEAENYGYTF
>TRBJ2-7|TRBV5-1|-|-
TGCGCCAGCAGCTCCGAGGAGCAGATTCCTTTCTACGAGCAGTACTTC
CASSSEEQIPFYEQYF
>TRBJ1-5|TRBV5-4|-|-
TGTGCCAGCAGCGCAGGAGGTAGCAATCAGCCCCAGCATTTT
CASSAGGSNQPQHF